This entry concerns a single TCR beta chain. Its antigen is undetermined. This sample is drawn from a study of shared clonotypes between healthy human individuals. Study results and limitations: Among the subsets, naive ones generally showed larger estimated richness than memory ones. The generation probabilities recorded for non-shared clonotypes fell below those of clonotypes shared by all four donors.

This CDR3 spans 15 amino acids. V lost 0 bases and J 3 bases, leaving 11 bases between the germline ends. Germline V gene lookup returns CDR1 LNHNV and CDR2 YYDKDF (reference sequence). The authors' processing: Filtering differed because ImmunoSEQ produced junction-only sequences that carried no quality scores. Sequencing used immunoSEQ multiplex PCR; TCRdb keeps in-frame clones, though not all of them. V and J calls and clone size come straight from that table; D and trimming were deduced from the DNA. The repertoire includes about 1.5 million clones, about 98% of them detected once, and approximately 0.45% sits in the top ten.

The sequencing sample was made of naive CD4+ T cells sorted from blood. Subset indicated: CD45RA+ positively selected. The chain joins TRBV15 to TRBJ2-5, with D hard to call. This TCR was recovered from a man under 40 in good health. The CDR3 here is CATSRDPGRKETQYF. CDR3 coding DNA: TGTGCCACCAGCAGAGACCCGGGCCGGAAAGAGACCCAGTACTTC.